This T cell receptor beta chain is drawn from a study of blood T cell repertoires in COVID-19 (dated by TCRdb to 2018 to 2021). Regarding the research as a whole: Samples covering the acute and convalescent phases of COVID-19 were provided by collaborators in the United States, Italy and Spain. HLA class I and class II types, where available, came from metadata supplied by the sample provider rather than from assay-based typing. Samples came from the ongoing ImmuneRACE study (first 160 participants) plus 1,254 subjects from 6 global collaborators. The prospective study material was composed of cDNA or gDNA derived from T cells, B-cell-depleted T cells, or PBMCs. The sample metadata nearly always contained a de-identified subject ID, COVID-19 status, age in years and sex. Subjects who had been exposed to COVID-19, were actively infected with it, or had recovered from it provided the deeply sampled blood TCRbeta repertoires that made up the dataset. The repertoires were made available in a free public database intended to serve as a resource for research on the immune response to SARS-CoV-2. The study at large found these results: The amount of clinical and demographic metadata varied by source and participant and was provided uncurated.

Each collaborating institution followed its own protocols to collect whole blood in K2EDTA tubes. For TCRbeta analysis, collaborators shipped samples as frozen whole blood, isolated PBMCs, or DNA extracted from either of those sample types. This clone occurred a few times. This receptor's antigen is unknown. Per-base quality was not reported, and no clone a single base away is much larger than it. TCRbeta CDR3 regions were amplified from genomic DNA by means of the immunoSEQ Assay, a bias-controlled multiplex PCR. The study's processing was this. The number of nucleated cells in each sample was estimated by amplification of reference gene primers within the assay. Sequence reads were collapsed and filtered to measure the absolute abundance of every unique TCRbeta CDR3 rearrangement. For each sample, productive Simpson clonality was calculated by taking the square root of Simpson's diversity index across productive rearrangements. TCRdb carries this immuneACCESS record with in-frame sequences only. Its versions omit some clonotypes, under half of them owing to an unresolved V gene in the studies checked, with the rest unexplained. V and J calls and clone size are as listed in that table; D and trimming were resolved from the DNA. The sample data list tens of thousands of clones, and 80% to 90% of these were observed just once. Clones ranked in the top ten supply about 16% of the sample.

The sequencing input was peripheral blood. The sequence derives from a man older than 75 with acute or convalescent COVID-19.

CDR3 protein: CAIRTQGGNTEAFF. The DNA sequence is as follows: TGTGCCATCAGGACCCAAGGGGGGAACACTGAAGCTTTCTTT. In this chain, TRBV10-3 is recombined with TRBJ1-1; the D gene is perhaps TRBD1, on 6 matching bases. The germline V gene encodes CDR1 ENHRY and CDR2 SYGVKD. Including cysteine and phenylalanine, the CDR3 has 14 amino acids. Left in the record is the CDR3 DNA by itself, 42 bases read in frame from the first base. V was cut back by 6 bases and J by 1 base, leaving a gap of 12 bases between them.